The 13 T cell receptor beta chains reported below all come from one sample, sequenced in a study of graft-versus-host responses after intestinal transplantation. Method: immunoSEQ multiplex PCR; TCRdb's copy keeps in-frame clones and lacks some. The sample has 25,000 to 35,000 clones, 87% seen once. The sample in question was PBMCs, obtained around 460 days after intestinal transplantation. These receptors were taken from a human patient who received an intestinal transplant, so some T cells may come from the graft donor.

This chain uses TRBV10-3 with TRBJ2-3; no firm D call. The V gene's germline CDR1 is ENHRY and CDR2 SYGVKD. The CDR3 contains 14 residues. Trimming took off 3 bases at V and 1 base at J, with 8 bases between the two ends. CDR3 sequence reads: CAISDSLGTDTQYF. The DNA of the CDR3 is TGTGCCATCAGTGACAGCCTAGGCACAGATACGCAGTATTTT.

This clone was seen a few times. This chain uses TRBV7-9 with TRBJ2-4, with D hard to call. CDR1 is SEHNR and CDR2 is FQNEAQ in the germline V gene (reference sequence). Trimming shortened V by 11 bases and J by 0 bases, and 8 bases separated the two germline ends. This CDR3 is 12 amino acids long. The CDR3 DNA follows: TGTGCCCGAAGGATAGCCAAAAACATTCAGTACTTC. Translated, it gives CARRIAKNIQYF.

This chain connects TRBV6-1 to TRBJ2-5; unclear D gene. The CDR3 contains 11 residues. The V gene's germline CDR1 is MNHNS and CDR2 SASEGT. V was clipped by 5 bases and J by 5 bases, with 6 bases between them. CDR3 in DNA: TGTGCCAGCAGTATTCGGGAGACCCAGTACTTC. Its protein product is CASSIRETQYF.

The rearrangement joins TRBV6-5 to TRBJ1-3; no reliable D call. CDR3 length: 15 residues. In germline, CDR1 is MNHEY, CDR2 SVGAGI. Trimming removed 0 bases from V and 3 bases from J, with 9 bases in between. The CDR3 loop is CASSYSAVSGNTIYF. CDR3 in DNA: TGTGCCAGCAGTTACTCGGCAGTGAGTGGAAACACCATATATTTT.

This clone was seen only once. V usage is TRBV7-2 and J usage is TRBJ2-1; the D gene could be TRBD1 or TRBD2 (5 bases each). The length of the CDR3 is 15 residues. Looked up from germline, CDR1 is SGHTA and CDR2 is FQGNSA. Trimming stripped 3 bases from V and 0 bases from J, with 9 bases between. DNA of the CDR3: TGTGCCAGCAGCTTCGGGGCTAGCTCCTACAATGAGCAGTTCTTC. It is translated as CASSFGASSYNEQFF.

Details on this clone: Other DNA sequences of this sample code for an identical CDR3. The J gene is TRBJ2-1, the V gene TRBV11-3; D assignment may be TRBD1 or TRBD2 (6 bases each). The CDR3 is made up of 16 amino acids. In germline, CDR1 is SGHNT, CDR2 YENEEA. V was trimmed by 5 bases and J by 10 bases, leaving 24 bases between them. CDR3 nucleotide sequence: TGTGCCAGCAGCAAAGGGGGGCAGGGCGTACAAGGGGAGCAGTTCTTC. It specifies CASSKGGQGVQGEQFF.

The CDR3: CASSPNRGISYTF. Written as DNA, the CDR3 is TGTGCCAGCAGCCCTAACAGGGGTATTAGCTACACCTTC. The chain links TRBV5-4 to TRBJ1-2, with TRBD1 identical over 7 bases. Germline V gene sequence: CDR1 SGHNT, CDR2 YYREEE (reference sequence). This CDR3 is 13 amino acids long. V dropped 4 bases and J dropped 9; count of bases not matched to a gene: 9.

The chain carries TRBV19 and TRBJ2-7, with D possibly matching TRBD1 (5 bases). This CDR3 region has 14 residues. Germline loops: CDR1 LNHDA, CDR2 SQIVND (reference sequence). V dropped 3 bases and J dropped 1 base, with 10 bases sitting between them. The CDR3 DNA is TGTGCCAGTAGTATGGGGCTGGGGTCCTACGAGCAGTACTTC. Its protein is CASSMGLGSYEQYF.

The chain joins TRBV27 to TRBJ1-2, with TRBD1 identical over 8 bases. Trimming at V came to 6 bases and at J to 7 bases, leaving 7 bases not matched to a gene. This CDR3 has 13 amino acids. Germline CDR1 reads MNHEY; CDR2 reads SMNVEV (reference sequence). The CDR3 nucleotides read TGTGCCAGCAGCTTGACAGGGGCCCGTGGCTACACCTTC. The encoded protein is CASSLTGARGYTF.

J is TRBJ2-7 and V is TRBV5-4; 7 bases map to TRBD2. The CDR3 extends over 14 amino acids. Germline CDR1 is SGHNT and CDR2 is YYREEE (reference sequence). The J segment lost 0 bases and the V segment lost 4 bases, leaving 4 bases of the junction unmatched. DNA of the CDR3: TGTGCCAGCAGCCCACGGACTAGCTCCTACGAGCAGTACTTC. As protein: CASSPRTSSYEQYF.

CDR3 protein: CASSMRGHFTYEQYF. CDR3 DNA sequence: TGTGCCAGTAGTATGAGGGGACACTTCACCTACGAGCAGTACTTC. The rearrangement joins TRBV19 to TRBJ2-5; D may be TRBD1 (6 bases). The end of the DNA aligns better with TRBJ2-7, so the J call may be wrong. Per germline, CDR1 LNHDA and CDR2 SQIVND (reference sequence). The CDR3 length is 15 residues.

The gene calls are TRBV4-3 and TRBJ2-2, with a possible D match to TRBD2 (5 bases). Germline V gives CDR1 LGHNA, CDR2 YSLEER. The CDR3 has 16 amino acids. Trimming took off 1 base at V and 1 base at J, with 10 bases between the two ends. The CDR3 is CASSQGFRGNTGELFF. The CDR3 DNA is TGCGCCAGCAGCCAAGGGTTCCGGGGGAACACCGGGGAGCTGTTTTTT.

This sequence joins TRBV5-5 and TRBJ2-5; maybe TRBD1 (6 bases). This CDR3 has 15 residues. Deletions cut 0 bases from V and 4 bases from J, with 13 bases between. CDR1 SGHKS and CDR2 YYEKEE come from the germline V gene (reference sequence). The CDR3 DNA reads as TGTGCCAGCAGCTTGGCCTGGGGGCTGAGAGAGACCCAGTACTTC. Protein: CASSLAWGLRETQYF.